These 19 T cell receptor beta chains were sequenced from one sample in a study of blood T cell repertoires in COVID-19. This table comes from immunoSEQ multiplex PCR, and its TCRdb copy is limited to in-frame clones, with some not included. Of approximately 130,000 clones in the sample, roughly 86% were seen once. The sequenced sample was peripheral blood. The origin of the receptors is a human donor in a cohort sampled during active COVID-19.

The J gene is TRBJ2-1, the V gene TRBV7-2, with 9 bases aligning to TRBD2. Germline V CDR1 and CDR2: SGHTA, FQGNSA. This CDR3 has 14 amino acids. V dropped 1 base and J dropped 9; count of bases not matched to a gene: 4. CDR3 nucleotide sequence: TGTGCCAGCAGCTTAGACGGACTAGCGCCTGAGCAGTTCTTC. As protein: CASSLDGLAPEQFF.

The chain is built from TRBV5-8 and TRBJ2-2; 12 bases map to TRBD1. The V gene end was trimmed by 3 bases and the J gene end by 7 bases; junction bases not matched to a gene: 10. The CDR3 has 17 amino acids. Germline loops: CDR1 SGHTS, CDR2 YDEGEE. This CDR3 is CASSSNRDRGRVGELFF. Here the CDR3 DNA reads TGTGCCAGCAGCTCTAACCGGGACAGGGGGCGAGTCGGGGAGCTGTTTTTT.

The chain carries TRBV9 and TRBJ2-7; TRBD2 agrees at 11 bases. Trimming cost V 0 bases and J 8 bases; bases outside gene matches: 4. This CDR3 comprises 14 residues. CDR1 is SGDLS, CDR2 YYNGEE, per germline. This CDR3 reads CASSVESSGGKQYF. Written as DNA, the CDR3 is TGTGCCAGCAGCGTAGAGTCTAGCGGGGGGAAGCAGTACTTC.

The chain has TRBV7-9 and TRBJ2-3; tentative D call: TRBD2 (5 bases). This CDR3 is built from 15 residues. In germline, CDR1 is SEHNR, CDR2 FQNEAQ (reference sequence). V was trimmed by 1 base and J by 4 bases, leaving 12 bases between them. CDR3 sequence: CASSLVLEGADTQYF. CDR3 DNA sequence: TGTGCCAGCAGCTTAGTTTTAGAGGGCGCAGATACGCAGTATTTT.

This chain connects TRBV5-4 to TRBJ2-2, with 10 nucleotides matching TRBD1. Germline V lookup: CDR1 SGHNT, CDR2 YYREEE (reference sequence). Losses at the gene ends were 3 bases for V and 6 bases for J; bases not matched to a gene: 5. This CDR3 comprises 15 residues. CDR3 DNA: TGTGCCAGCAGCTGGGACAGGGGAAAAGCCGGGGAGCTGTTTTTT. The encoded protein is CASSWDRGKAGELFF.

The chain is built from TRBV3-1 (or the pseudogene TRBV3-2) and TRBJ1-1, with D unclear. Germline V gene lookup returns CDR1 LGHDT and CDR2 YNNKEL (reference sequence). This CDR3 is built from 14 residues. Trimming shortened V by 4 bases and J by 7 bases, and 16 bases separated the two germline ends. The CDR3 DNA reads TGTGCCAGCAGCCCCCGGTACTCCTTCGGTGAAGCTTTCTTT. This sequence encodes CASSPRYSFGEAFF.

This chain joins TRBV7-9 and TRBJ2-5; 11 nucleotides align to TRBD2. This CDR3 has 15 amino acids. V gave up 4 bases and J gave up 4 bases; unmatched junction bases: 5. Germline loops: CDR1 SEHNR, CDR2 FQNEAQ (reference sequence). The CDR3 here is CASSYSGGAGETQYF. CDR3 nucleotide sequence: TGTGCCAGCAGCTATAGCGGGGGGGCAGGAGAGACCCAGTACTTC.

This rearrangement joins TRBV29-1 to TRBJ1-1; D may be TRBD1 (5 bases). The CDR3 runs to 14 residues. The germline V and J ends were trimmed by 3 bases and 1 base, with 12 bases remaining between them. Germline V gives CDR1 SQVTM, CDR2 ANQGSEA. The CDR3 sequence is CSVEVRGPNTEAFF. CDR3 nucleotides: TGCAGCGTTGAGGTTAGGGGCCCGAACACTGAAGCTTTCTTT. The full variable domain, completed using reference TRBV29-1 and TRBJ1-1, is SAVISQKPSRDICQRGTSLTIQCQVDSQVTMMFWYRQQPGQSLTLIATANQGSEATYESGFVIDKFPISRPNLTFSTLTVSNMSPEDSSIYLCSVEVRGPNTEAFFGQGTRLTVV.

This chain uses TRBV30 with TRBJ2-2, with D possibly matching TRBD1 (6 bases). CDR3 size: 15 residues. Between the trimmed V and J ends, which lost 4 bases and 4 bases, there was a span of 16 bases. CDR1 is GTSNPN, CDR2 SVGIG, per germline (reference sequence). The CDR3 sequence: CAWIPGEFGTGELFF. In nucleotides, the CDR3 is TGTGCCTGGATCCCAGGGGAGTTTGGCACCGGGGAGCTGTTTTTT.

This sequence joins TRBV6-2 or TRBV6-3 and TRBJ1-2; D gene ambiguous. Germline V lookup: CDR1 MNHEY, CDR2 SVGEGT. CDR3 length: 15 amino acids. V shed 0 bases and J shed 4 bases, with 12 bases lying between them. This chain's CDR3 is CASSYSRGTIYGYTF. The CDR3 bases are TGTGCCAGCAGTTACTCTCGCGGTACGATCTATGGCTACACCTTC.

The chain couples TRBV11-2 to TRBJ2-1, with TRBD2 identical over 10 bases. The CDR3 covers 15 residues. Unmatched junction bases numbered 4, after V lost 1 base and J lost 7 bases. The germline gives CDR1 SGHAT, CDR2 FQNNGV. The CDR3 nucleotides read TGTGCCAGCAGCTTAGGTTGGACTAGCGGTAATGAGCAGTTCTTC. Residues: CASSLGWTSGNEQFF. Based on the CDR3 plus reference TRBV11-2 and TRBJ2-1, the full variable domain is EAGVAQSPRYKIIEKRQSVAFWCNPISGHATLYWYQQILGQGPKLLIQFQNNGVVDDSQLPKDRFSAERLKGVDSTLKIQPAKLEDSAVYLCASSLGWTSGNEQFFGPGTRLTVL.

This chain uses TRBV5-1 with TRBJ2-5; unclear D gene. The CDR3 is 13 residues long. Looked up from germline, CDR1 is SGHRS and CDR2 is YFSETQ. V lost 0 bases and J lost 4, with 7 bases in between. Here the CDR3 reads CASSLAPGETQYF. As DNA, the CDR3 is TGCGCCAGCAGCTTGGCCCCGGGAGAGACCCAGTACTTC.

The J gene is TRBJ1-4, the V gene TRBV5-4; 9 bases align to TRBD1. The J segment lost 8 bases and the V segment lost 5 bases, leaving 4 bases of the junction unmatched. CDR1 is SGHNT and CDR2 is YYREEE in the germline V gene (reference sequence). This CDR3 is 13 amino acids long. CDR3 bases: TGTGCCAGCAGACAGGACAGGGGCGAAAAACTGTTTTTT. Protein: CASRQDRGEKLFF.

The table lists this clone with a few counts. This chain uses TRBV4-1 with TRBJ1-2; TRBD1 aligns across 7 bases. Trimming cost V 0 bases and J 4 bases; bases outside gene matches: 8. Germline V gives CDR1 MGHRA, CDR2 YSYEKL. The CDR3 runs 16 residues. CDR3 region: CASSQDGQGVRYGYTF. The CDR3 DNA reads TGCGCCAGCAGCCAAGACGGCCAGGGGGTACGCTATGGCTACACCTTC.

The rearrangement links TRBV30 to TRBJ1-1; tentatively, D is TRBD1 (5 bases). Germline CDR1 GTSNPN, CDR2 SVGIG (reference sequence). The CDR3 sequence is 14 residues long. With 3 bases removed from V and 8 bases from J, the gap between germline ends came to 19 bases. This CDR3 reads CAWRPRAGWGEAFF. CDR3 bases: TGTGCCTGGAGGCCCCGGGCAGGGTGGGGCGAAGCTTTCTTT.

CDR3 loop: CASSQRTGVVYEQYF. Written as DNA, the CDR3 is TGTGCCAGCAGCCAACGGACAGGGGTGGTCTACGAGCAGTACTTC. The chain carries TRBV7-6 and TRBJ2-7, with 9 bases that match TRBD1. The germline V gene encodes CDR1 SGHVS and CDR2 FNYEAQ. There are 15 residues in the CDR3. The V and J ends lost 5 bases and 3 bases, in that order; junction bases with no gene match: 8. The entire variable domain, with the rest obtained from reference TRBV7-6 and TRBJ2-7, is as follows: GAGVSQSPRYKVTKRGQDVALRCDPISGHVSLYWYRQALGQGPEFLTYFNYEAQQDKSGLPNDRFSAERPEGSISTLTIQRTEQRDSAMYRCASSQRTGVVYEQYFGPGTRLTVT.

This sequence joins TRBV21-1 and TRBJ1-5; TRBD1 is the table's D call and was not checked against the DNA. TRBV21-1 is a pseudogene. The length of the CDR3 is 15 residues. CDR3 sequence: CASSNLWGPWQPQHF. The CDR3 bases are TGTGCCAGCAGCAATTTATGGGGGCCGTGGCAGCCCCAGCATTTT.

V gene TRBV27 combines with J gene TRBJ1-1; the D gene is possibly TRBD1 (5 bases). The ends were cut back, 3 bases at V and 0 bases at J, with 17 bases in the middle. Per germline, CDR1 MNHEY and CDR2 SMNVEV (reference sequence). The CDR3 loop spans 17 amino acids. CDR3 sequence: CASSFRPPGGMNTEAFF. CDR3 coding DNA: TGTGCCAGCAGTTTCCGGCCCCCCGGGGGAATGAACACTGAAGCTTTCTTT.

The gene calls are TRBV10-2 and TRBJ2-7; D gene uncertain. From germline, CDR1 is WSHSY and CDR2 SAAADI. The CDR3 is 19 amino acids. V was clipped by 0 bases and J by 2 bases, with 23 bases between them. The CDR3 reads CASSESITWARRSTYEQYF. The CDR3 DNA sequence: TGCGCCAGCAGTGAGTCAATTACCTGGGCCAGGCGTTCTACCTACGAGCAGTACTTC.